This T cell receptor beta chain is from a study of blood T cell repertoires in COVID-19. Study at large: PBMCs, B-cell-depleted T cells, or T cells were the source of the cDNA or gDNA that made up the material.

The CDR3 runs to 15 residues. The germline V and J ends were trimmed by 0 bases and 1 base, with 9 bases remaining between them. CDR1 and CDR2 from the germline V gene are LGHNA and YSLEER. Clones were sequenced by immunoSEQ multiplex PCR, and TCRdb holds only the in-frame ones, with some missing. The data contain 350,000 to 450,000 clones, roughly 90% of them singletons. This chain connects TRBV4-3 to TRBJ1-1; D unresolved. Sequences were obtained from peripheral blood. The sequence was obtained from a woman between 40 and 50 years old with COVID-19, enrolled during active disease. The chain's CDR3 is CASSQDFQWNTEAFF. In DNA form, the CDR3 reads TGCGCCAGCAGCCAAGATTTCCAATGGAACACTGAAGCTTTCTTT.